The clone carrying this T cell receptor (beta chain) was seen at least ten times. The antigen is undetermined. As the library was built, unique molecular identifiers were attached to individual cDNA molecules. TCRdb independently ran MiXCR on the RACE reads; one entry per CDR3 protein. The sample has about 250,000 distinct CDR3 sequences, approximately 7.5% seen once. This specimen belongs to a study of human T cells and chemical hapten exposure. Study summary: Upper inner arm skin measuring approximately 2 cm by approximately 2 cm received 2% DPC for sensitization. Study-wide results and limits: Once DPC sensitization occurred, TCRs above 1 in 1000 frequency showed no change.

Regarding time point: pre-sensitization, week 0. Indicated treatment: therapeutic diphenylcyclopropenone sensitization with weekly scalp DPC. Sequencing was performed on whole blood, taken in connection with sensitization to the hapten diphenylcyclopropenone (DPC). The clonotype comes from a man aged 18 to 35 with alopecia areata. Some clones in this sample may be carry-over from other donors' samples.

The CDR3 sequence: CASSQEGGAIPEAFF. The CDR3 bases are TGCGCCAGCAGCCAAGAGGGGGGGGCGATCCCTGAAGCTTTCTTT. The rearrangement joins TRBV4-1 to TRBJ1-1, with D possibly TRBD1 on 6 matching bases. The length of the CDR3 is 15 residues. The V gene lost 0 bases and the J gene lost 6 bases, with 14 bases spanning the gap. Per germline, CDR1 MGHRA and CDR2 YSYEKL.